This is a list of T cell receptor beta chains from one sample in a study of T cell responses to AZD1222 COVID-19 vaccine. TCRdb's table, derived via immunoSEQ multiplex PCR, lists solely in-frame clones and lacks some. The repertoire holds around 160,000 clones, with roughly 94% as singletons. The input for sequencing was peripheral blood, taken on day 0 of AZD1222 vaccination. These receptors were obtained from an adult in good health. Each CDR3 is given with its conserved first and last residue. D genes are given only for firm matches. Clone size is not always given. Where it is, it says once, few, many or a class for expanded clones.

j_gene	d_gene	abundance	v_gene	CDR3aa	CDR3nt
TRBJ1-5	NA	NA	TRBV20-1	CSASEQGPQHF	TGCAGTGCCTCGGAACAGGGGCCCCAGCATTTT
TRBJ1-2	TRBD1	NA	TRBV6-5	CASSYYQGAFGYTF	TGTGCCAGCAGTTACTACCAGGGGGCTTTCGGCTACACCTTC
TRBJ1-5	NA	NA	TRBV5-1	CASKQGVSDNQPQHF	TGCGCCAGCAAACAGGGCGTCTCGGACAATCAGCCCCAGCATTTT
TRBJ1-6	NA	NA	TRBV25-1	CASSDLGWAGIASPLHF	TGTGCCAGCAGTGATTTAGGTTGGGCAGGGATTGCTTCACCCCTCCACTTT
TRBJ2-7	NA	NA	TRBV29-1	CSVVKASTYEQYF	TGCAGCGTTGTTAAGGCCTCGACCTACGAGCAGTACTTC
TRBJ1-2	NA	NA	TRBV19	CASMRVNYGYTF	TGTGCCAGTATGCGGGTTAACTATGGCTACACCTTC
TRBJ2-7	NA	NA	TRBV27	CASSSRVSGGYEQYF	TGTGCCAGCAGTTCCCGGGTCTCCGGAGGCTACGAGCAGTACTTC
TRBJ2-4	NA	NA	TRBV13	CASSPGLDKNIQYF	TGTGCCAGCAGCCCCGGACTGGACAAAAACATTCAGTACTTC
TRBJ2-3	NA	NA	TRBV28	CASSLDSPATDTQYF	TGTGCCAGCAGCCTGGACTCACCCGCCACAGATACGCAGTATTTT
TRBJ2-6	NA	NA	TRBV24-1	CATSDPLGANVLTF	TGTGCCACCAGTGATCCCCTTGGGGCCAACGTCCTGACTTTC
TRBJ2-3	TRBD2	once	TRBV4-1	CASRPSGTSGGGQYF	TGCGCCAGCCGACCTTCTGGGACTAGCGGGGGGGGGCAGTATTTT
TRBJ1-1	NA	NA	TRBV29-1	CSVSGTEAFF	TGCAGCGTTTCTGGGACTGAAGCTTTCTTT
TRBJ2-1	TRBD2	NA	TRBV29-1	CTVSRRLAGNNEQFF	TGCACCGTCTCCCGGAGGCTAGCGGGTAACAATGAGCAGTTCTTC
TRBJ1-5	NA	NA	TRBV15	CATSRDSFPQPQHF	TGTGCCACCAGCAGAGATTCCTTTCCTCAGCCCCAGCATTTT
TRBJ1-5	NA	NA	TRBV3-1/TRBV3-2	CASSPLSGPGQPQHF	TGTGCCAGCAGCCCCCTGTCGGGGCCAGGGCAGCCCCAGCATTTT
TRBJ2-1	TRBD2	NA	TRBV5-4	CASSSAGGSYNEQFF	TGTGCCAGCAGCTCGGCGGGAGGGTCCTACAATGAGCAGTTCTTC
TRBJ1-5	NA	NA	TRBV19	CASSRLFTGYESNQPQHF	TGTGCCAGTAGTCGCCTGTTTACAGGGTACGAGTCCAACCAGCCCCAGCATTTT
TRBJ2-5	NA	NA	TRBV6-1	CASSEGTRGAQYF	TGTGCCAGCAGTGAGGGGACACGCGGGGCCCAGTACTTC
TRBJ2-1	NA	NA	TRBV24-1	CATSEADYNEQFF	TGTGCCACCAGTGAGGCGGACTACAATGAGCAGTTCTTC
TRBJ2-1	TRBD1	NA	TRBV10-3	CAISDRGTGGFMMGRNEQFF	TGTGCCATCAGTGATCGGGGGACAGGGGGCTTTATGATGGGGAGAAATGAGCAGTTCTTC
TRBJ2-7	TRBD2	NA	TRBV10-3	CATIGTSVYEQYF	TGTGCCACGATCGGGACTAGCGTCTACGAGCAGTACTTC
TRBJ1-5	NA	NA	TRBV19	CASSTPPRPQHF	TGTGCCAGTAGTACCCCACCCCGGCCCCAGCATTTT
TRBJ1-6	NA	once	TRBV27	CASSFAGAGSPLHF	TGTGCCAGCAGTTTTGCGGGGGCTGGTTCACCCCTCCACTTT
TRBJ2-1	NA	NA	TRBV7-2	CASSLAAQRPNEQFF	TGTGCCAGCAGCTTAGCCGCCCAGCGACCCAATGAGCAGTTCTTC
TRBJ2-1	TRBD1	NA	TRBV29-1	CSDHLGQLNEQFF	TGCAGCGACCACCTGGGACAGCTTAATGAGCAGTTCTTC
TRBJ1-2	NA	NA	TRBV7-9	CASSDPGLIGGYTF	TGTGCCAGCAGCGACCCGGGGCTCATAGGTGGCTACACCTTC
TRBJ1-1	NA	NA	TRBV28	CASSGGLNTEAFF	TGTGCCAGCAGCGGAGGATTGAACACTGAAGCTTTCTTT
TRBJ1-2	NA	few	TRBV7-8	CASTKDLVPYGYTF	TGTGCCAGCACTAAGGATTTAGTCCCTTATGGCTACACCTTC
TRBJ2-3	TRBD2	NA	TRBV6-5	CAGVWGRETDTQYF	TGTGCCGGGGTTTGGGGGAGGGAGACAGATACGCAGTATTTT
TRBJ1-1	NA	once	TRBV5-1	CASSLVPTLNTEAFF	TGCGCCAGCAGCTTGGTCCCGACCCTGAACACTGAAGCTTTCTTT
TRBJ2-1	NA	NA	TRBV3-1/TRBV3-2	CASSPQGYEQFF	TGTGCCAGCAGCCCGCAGGGGTATGAGCAGTTCTTC
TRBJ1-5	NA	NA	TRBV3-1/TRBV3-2	CASSLPQQSNQPQHF	TGTGCCAGCAGCCTACCCCAACAGAGCAATCAGCCCCAGCATTTT
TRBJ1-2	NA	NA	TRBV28	CASNVQGNGYTF	TGTGCCAGCAACGTTCAGGGGAATGGCTACACCTTC
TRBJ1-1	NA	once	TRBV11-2	CASRSTDRNTEAFF	TGTGCCAGCAGGTCGACGGATAGGAACACTGAAGCTTTCTTT
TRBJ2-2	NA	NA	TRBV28	CASSPTWGSGRAGELFF	TGTGCCAGCAGTCCAACCTGGGGTAGCGGTCGGGCCGGGGAGCTGTTTTTT
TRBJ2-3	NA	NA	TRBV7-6	CASSRDEVTDTQYF	TGTGCCAGCAGCCGGGATGAGGTCACAGATACGCAGTATTTT
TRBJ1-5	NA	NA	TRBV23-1	CASSRSDRKPEPSNQPQHF	TGCGCCAGCAGTCGATCAGACAGGAAGCCTGAGCCGAGCAATCAGCCCCAGCATTTT
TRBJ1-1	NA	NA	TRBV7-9	CASSLARGAGTEAFF	TGTGCCAGCAGCTTAGCGCGGGGGGCTGGCACTGAAGCTTTCTTT
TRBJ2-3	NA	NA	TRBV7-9	CASSLSRQADTQYF	TGTGCCAGCAGCTTATCTCGTCAGGCGGATACGCAGTATTTT
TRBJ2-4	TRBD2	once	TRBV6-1	CASSGESGRAAKNIQYF	TGTGCCAGCAGTGGAGAAAGCGGGAGGGCCGCCAAAAACATTCAGTACTTC
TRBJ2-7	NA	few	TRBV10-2	CASSVSYSSDEQYF	TGCGCCAGCAGTGTCTCCTACTCTTCAGACGAGCAGTACTTC
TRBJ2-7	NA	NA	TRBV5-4	CASSLSGGLYEQYF	TGTGCCAGCAGCTTGAGTGGGGGCCTATACGAGCAGTACTTC
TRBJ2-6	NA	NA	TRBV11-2	CASSLGWGAGANVLTF	TGTGCCAGCAGCTTAGGATGGGGTGCGGGGGCCAACGTCCTGACTTTC
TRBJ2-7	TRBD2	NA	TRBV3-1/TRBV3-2	CASSPRLAGAPYEQYF	TGTGCCAGCAGCCCAAGACTAGCGGGAGCTCCCTACGAGCAGTACTTC
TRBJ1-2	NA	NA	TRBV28	CASSFGASFYGYTF	TGTGCCAGCAGTTTCGGTGCGAGTTTCTATGGCTACACCTTC
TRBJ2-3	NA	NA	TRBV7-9	CASSPNLRRAADTQYF	TGTGCCAGCAGCCCCAACCTTCGGCGGGCCGCAGATACGCAGTATTTT
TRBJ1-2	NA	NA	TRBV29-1	CSVVELDYGYTF	TGCAGCGTTGTAGAGTTAGACTATGGCTACACCTTC
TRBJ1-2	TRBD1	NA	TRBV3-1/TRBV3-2	CASSQVGQGASGYTF	TGTGCCAGCAGCCAAGTCGGCCAGGGGGCAAGCGGCTACACCTTC
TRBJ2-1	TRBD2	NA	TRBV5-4	CASSLGAGVGNEQFF	TGTGCCAGCAGCTTGGGCGCGGGAGTGGGAAATGAGCAGTTCTTC
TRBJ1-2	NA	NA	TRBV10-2	CASRDSGKTNYGYTF	TGCGCCAGCAGAGATTCTGGGAAGACTAACTATGGCTACACCTTC
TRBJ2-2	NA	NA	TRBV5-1	CASRTVFRGAGELFF	TGCGCCAGCCGGACAGTCTTCAGAGGTGCCGGGGAGCTGTTTTTT
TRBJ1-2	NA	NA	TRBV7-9	CASRKGEVSPGGYTF	TGTGCCAGCAGAAAGGGGGAGGTTAGTCCCGGTGGCTACACCTTC
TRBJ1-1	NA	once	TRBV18	CASSPLETEAFF	TGTGCCAGCTCACCCCTAGAGACTGAAGCTTTCTTT
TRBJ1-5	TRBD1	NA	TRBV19	CASPQGARDQPQHF	TGTGCCAGTCCCCAGGGGGCAAGGGATCAGCCCCAGCATTTT